This is a list of T cell receptor beta chains from one sample in a study of blood T cells in healthy people across ages. TCRdb re-analysed the 5' RACE reads in MiXCR, keeping a single row per CDR3 protein. The table shows roughly 2 million distinct CDR3 sequences, with approximately 50% occurring only once. Sequenced: blood. The receptors originated from a middle-aged woman in good health. Each CDR3 is given with its conserved first and last residue. D genes are given only for firm matches. Clone size is shown for a subset of rows, as once, few, many or a class of expanded clone.

v_gene	j_gene	d_gene	abundance	CDR3aa	CDR3nt
TRBV6-1	TRBJ2-5	-	-	CASSEARGTGGETQYF	TGTGCCAGCAGTGAAGCGAGGGGGACGGGGGGAGAGACCCAGTACTTC
TRBV29-1	TRBJ2-7	-	-	CSVTIRVYNEQYF	TGCAGCGTTACTATCCGAGTATACAACGAGCAGTACTTC
TRBV20-1	TRBJ2-5	-	few	CSARWGDSVTGEQYF	TGCAGTGCTAGATGGGGGGACTCCGTGACGGGGGAGCAGTACTTC
TRBV4-3	TRBJ1-2	TRBD1	-	CASSQDRGTAEGYTF	TGCGCCAGCAGCCAAGATAGGGGGACAGCGGAGGGCTACACCTTC
TRBV7-2	TRBJ2-1	-	-	CASSPQGWYYNEQFF	TGTGCCAGCAGCCCGCAGGGGTGGTACTACAATGAGCAGTTCTTC
TRBV6-7	TRBJ2-4	TRBD1	few	CASSYPGQGLVDIQYF	TGTGCCAGCAGTTACCCGGGACAGGGGTTGGTCGACATTCAGTACTTC
TRBV6-5	TRBJ1-2	-	-	CASMTNYGYTF	TGTGCCAGCATGACTAACTATGGCTACACCTTC
TRBV3-1	TRBJ2-5	-	-	CAGSQAYNEQYF	TGTGCCGGCAGCCAAGCCTACAATGAGCAGTACTTC
TRBV5-6	TRBJ1-2	-	-	CASSLRVSTPGYTF	TGTGCCAGCAGCTTGAGGGTCTCGACGCCTGGCTACACCTTC
TRBV7-9	TRBJ2-5	TRBD1	few	CASSSGTGEETQYF	TGTGCCAGCAGCTCGGGGACAGGAGAAGAGACCCAGTACTTC
TRBV9	TRBJ2-5	TRBD1	-	CASSVGMRDRGQETQYF	TGTGCCAGCAGCGTAGGAATGAGGGACAGGGGGCAAGAGACCCAGTACTTC
TRBV20-1	TRBJ2-5	-	-	CSARRTSVQETQYF	TGCAGTGCCAGAAGAACTAGTGTCCAAGAGACCCAGTACTTC
TRBV20-1	TRBJ1-4	TRBD1	few	CSAGGTGGKLFF	TGCAGTGCCGGGGGGACAGGGGGGAAACTGTTTTTT
TRBV20-1	TRBJ1-2	TRBD1	-	CSAPALQGTYTF	TGCAGTGCTCCGGCACTACAGGGGACTTACACCTTC
TRBV27	TRBJ1-1	-	once	CASRTRVNTEAFF	TGTGCCAGCAGGACTAGGGTGAACACTGAAGCTTTCTTT
TRBV7-2	TRBJ2-5	-	-	CASSISGPGETQYF	TGTGCCAGCAGCATTAGCGGTCCCGGGGAGACCCAGTACTTC
TRBV3-1	TRBJ2-1	-	-	CASSQDRTRQNEQFF	TGTGCCAGCAGCCAAGATAGGACCCGGCAGAATGAGCAGTTCTTC
TRBV20-1	TRBJ2-2	-	-	CSARDRVTNTGELFF	TGCAGTGCTAGAGATCGGGTGACTAACACCGGGGAGCTGTTTTTT
TRBV11-2	TRBJ2-7	-	few	CASSLDRTVPYEQYF	TGTGCCAGCAGCTTAGATCGTACAGTCCCCTACGAGCAGTACTTC
TRBV12-3/TRBV12-4	TRBJ2-1	TRBD2	-	CASSFLAGANNEQFF	TGTGCCAGCAGTTTTCTAGCGGGGGCGAACAATGAGCAGTTCTTC
TRBV5-5	TRBJ1-6	TRBD1	few	CASSLRDRESPLHF	TGTGCCAGCAGCTTAAGGGACAGGGAGTCGCCCCTCCACTTT
TRBV28	TRBJ1-2	-	-	CASTPPTGSNGYTF	TGTGCCAGCACTCCCCCAACAGGGTCAAATGGCTACACCTTC
TRBV11-2	TRBJ1-2	-	-	CASSLNGGYGYGYTF	TGTGCCAGCAGCTTGAACGGCGGATATGGCTATGGCTACACCTTC
TRBV20-1	TRBJ1-1	-	-	CSAPDVWGTEAFF	TGCAGTGCCCCAGATGTCTGGGGAACTGAAGCTTTCTTT
TRBV6-1	TRBJ1-2	-	few	CASRAFGGPGGYTF	TGTGCCAGCAGGGCGTTCGGAGGGCCCGGGGGCTACACCTTC
TRBV20-1	TRBJ1-5	TRBD1	few	CSAHRAGTGNQPQHF	TGCAGTGCCCACCGGGCGGGGACAGGTAATCAGCCCCAGCATTTT
TRBV20-1	TRBJ2-1	TRBD2	-	CSARGTSGDSFSYNEQFF	TGCAGTGCTAGAGGAACTAGCGGGGATTCGTTCTCCTACAATGAGCAGTTCTTC
TRBV7-9	TRBJ1-2	TRBD1	-	CASSLPDRGVYGYTF	TGTGCCAGCAGCTTACCGGACAGGGGGGTCTATGGCTACACCTTC
TRBV29-1	TRBJ2-3	-	-	CSTQLGATDTQYF	TGCAGCACCCAACTAGGGGCCACAGATACGCAGTATTTT
TRBV7-2	TRBJ2-5	TRBD1	once	CASSLQWTGGYNEQYF	TGTGCCAGCAGCTTACAATGGACAGGGGGTTACAATGAGCAGTACTTC
TRBV4-3	TRBJ2-1	TRBD2	-	CASSQGPGGSSYNEQFF	TGCGCCAGCAGCCAAGGTCCAGGCGGGAGCTCCTACAATGAGCAGTTCTTC
TRBV20-1	TRBJ1-1	-	-	CSARDPQGDTEAFF	TGCAGTGCTAGAGATCCCCAGGGAGACACTGAAGCTTTCTTT
TRBV4-2	TRBJ2-7	-	-	CASSQIGAGAYEQYF	TGTGCCAGCAGCCAAATAGGAGCAGGGGCCTACGAGCAGTACTTC
TRBV7-9	TRBJ2-2	-	-	CASSLSRGGDTGELFF	TGTGCCAGCAGCTTATCGCGGGGAGGAGACACCGGGGAGCTGTTTTTT
TRBV20-1	TRBJ2-5	-	-	CSARDLPGGAGETQYF	TGCAGTGCTAGAGATTTGCCAGGGGGGGCGGGAGAGACCCAGTACTTC
TRBV2	TRBJ2-7	-	-	CASSAQDEQYF	TGTGCCAGCAGTGCCCAGGACGAGCAGTACTTC
TRBV6-5	TRBJ2-1	-	-	CASSYTKKTGVYNEQFF	TGTGCCAGCAGTTACACCAAGAAGACAGGAGTTTACAATGAGCAGTTCTTC
TRBV28	TRBJ1-5	-	-	CASSLQTRQPQHF	TGTGCCAGCAGTTTACAGACCCGTCAGCCCCAGCATTTT
TRBV2	TRBJ1-5	-	-	CASSEGFGARGSNQPQHF	TGTGCCAGCAGTGAAGGCTTTGGGGCAAGGGGTAGCAATCAGCCCCAGCATTTT
TRBV24-1	TRBJ2-1	-	few	CATTQAHEQFF	TGTGCCACCACACAGGCCCATGAGCAGTTCTTC
TRBV6-1	TRBJ2-7	TRBD2	-	CASSESAGGRLLGIYEQYF	TGTGCCAGCAGTGAATCAGCGGGGGGCCGACTTCTAGGGATATACGAGCAGTACTTC
TRBV5-6	TRBJ2-3	TRBD1	few	CASSSPGQGIFSTDTQYF	TGTGCCAGCAGCTCTCCGGGACAGGGGATTTTTAGCACAGATACGCAGTATTTT
TRBV12-3/TRBV12-4	TRBJ1-4	-	few	CASSPRRDPSIEKLFF	TGTGCCAGCAGCCCCAGACGGGACCCTTCGATAGAAAAACTGTTTTTT
TRBV20-1	TRBJ1-1	-	-	CSAYRVGNTEAFF	TGCAGTGCTTACAGGGTGGGGAACACTGAAGCTTTCTTT
TRBV7-8	TRBJ2-1	-	few	CASSSIGGPLGNEQFF	TGTGCCAGCAGCTCGATCGGGGGGCCCTTAGGAAATGAGCAGTTCTTC
TRBV18	TRBJ2-1	-	few	CASSPYSSLLGNEQFF	TGTGCCAGCTCACCCTACAGTTCGCTCCTGGGGAATGAGCAGTTCTTC
TRBV6-2/TRBV6-3	TRBJ1-6	-	-	CASSSRQDYNSPLHF	TGTGCCAGCAGTTCGAGACAGGATTATAATTCACCCCTCCACTTT
TRBV9	TRBJ1-2	TRBD1	few	CASSVPGQGANYGYTF	TGTGCCAGCAGCGTCCCGGGACAGGGGGCAAACTATGGCTACACCTTC
TRBV7-2	TRBJ2-1	-	few	CASSLDQPYNEQFF	TGTGCCAGCAGCTTAGATCAGCCCTACAATGAGCAGTTCTTC
TRBV2	TRBJ1-4	-	-	CASSEAQVLLFF	TGTGCCAGCAGTGAAGCGCAAGTGTTATTGTTTTTT
TRBV7-3	TRBJ1-2	-	-	CASSSIGGDGYTF	TGTGCCAGCAGCTCGATAGGGGGTGATGGCTACACCTTC
TRBV5-5	TRBJ2-1	TRBD1	-	CASSKGTGGPYNEQFF	TGTGCCAGCAGCAAAGGGACAGGGGGCCCCTACAATGAGCAGTTCTTC
TRBV25-1	TRBJ2-1	-	-	CASRPGGSSYNEQLF	TGTGCCAGCAGGCCAGGGGGGAGCTCCTACAATGAGCAGTTATTC
TRBV6-5	TRBJ1-5	-	few	CASSYSGPHQPQHF	TGTGCCAGCAGTTACTCCGGACCCCATCAGCCCCAGCATTTT
TRBV20-1	TRBJ2-3	TRBD2	-	CSVTSASTDTQYF	TGCAGTGTTACTAGCGCGAGCACAGATACGCAGTATTTT
TRBV11-2	TRBJ2-2	-	few	CASSLSGGTGELFF	TGTGCCAGCAGCTTAAGTGGGGGGACCGGGGAGCTGTTTTTT
TRBV4-1	TRBJ2-5	-	-	CASSQMRQGQETQYF	TGCGCCAGCAGCCAAATGAGGCAGGGACAAGAGACCCAGTACTTC
TRBV7-9	TRBJ1-1	-	-	CASSLAASGMNTEAFF	TGTGCCAGCAGCTTAGCGGCCTCAGGGATGAACACTGAAGCTTTCTTT
TRBV29-1	TRBJ2-7	-	-	CSVVKGLHSYEQYF	TGCAGCGTTGTTAAGGGCCTCCACTCCTACGAGCAGTACTTC
TRBV19	TRBJ1-5	-	-	CASSIGVRGNQPQHF	TGTGCCAGTAGTATAGGGGTGCGCGGAAATCAGCCCCAGCATTTT